A selection of T cell receptor beta chains follows, all from one sample in a study of beta chain features in type 1 diabetes. The method was immunoSEQ multiplex PCR; TCRdb's version includes in-frame clones alone and lacks a portion of them. The sample gives roughly 150,000 clones, roughly 60% of which show up once; 0.08% to 0.1% is in the top ten. The sample was naive CD4+ T cells from blood. These TCRs come from a young man with type 1 diabetes. Each CDR3 is given with its conserved first and last residue. A D gene is named only where the DNA matches it firmly. Rows may omit the clone size; those that give it use once, few, many or a size class.

clone size,D gene,CDR3 length,V gene,J gene,CDR3 DNA,CDR3 protein
-,-,12,TRBV29-1,TRBJ1-5,TGCAGCGTTGGGTCCGGGAACCAGCCCCAGCATTTT,CSVGSGNQPQHF
once,-,10,TRBV29-1,TRBJ2-7,TGCAGCGCTCTCTTGGACGAGCAGTACTTC,CSALLDEQYF
once,-,15,TRBV29-1,TRBJ1-1,TGCAGCGTTGAAGATCTCCGGGCAGGGGACACTGAAGCTTTCTTT,CSVEDLRAGDTEAFF
-,-,13,TRBV11-2,TRBJ2-1,TGTGCCAGCAGCTTAGGGGTTACAAATGAGCAGTTCTTC,CASSLGVTNEQFF
-,-,15,TRBV30,TRBJ1-1,TGTGCCTGGAGCGACACAGGGAGAATGAACACTGAAGCTTTCTTT,CAWSDTGRMNTEAFF
-,TRBD1,15,TRBV25-1,TRBJ1-5,TGTGCCAGCAGTGGAGACCCAGGACAGGCCCAGCCCCAGCATTTT,CASSGDPGQAQPQHF
-,-,13,TRBV30,TRBJ1-2,TGTGCCTGGAGTGTACAAGTTGTTGCCGACTACACCTTC,CAWSVQVVADYTF
-,-,11,TRBV20-1,TRBJ2-1,TGCAGTGCAGTGCATTACAATGAGCAGTTCTTC,CSAVHYNEQFF
-,-,15,TRBV11-2,TRBJ2-7,TGTGCCAGCAGCTTAGATCCGACACGGAGGGACGAGCAGTACTTC,CASSLDPTRRDEQYF
-,-,15,TRBV7-2,TRBJ2-3,TGTGCCAGCAGCCTCAGGGATAGCGGCACAGATACGCAGTATTTT,CASSLRDSGTDTQYF
few,TRBD1,11,TRBV29-1,TRBJ1-1,TGCAGCGTGACAGGGTGGGATGAAGCTTTCTTT,CSVTGWDEAFF
-,-,13,TRBV28,TRBJ2-7,TGTGCCAGCAGTTGGGGGTGGGGGCACGAGCAGTACTTC,CASSWGWGHEQYF
-,-,15,TRBV9,TRBJ2-3,TGTGCCAGCAGCGTAGAAGGACCATCGATAGATACGCAGTATTTT,CASSVEGPSIDTQYF
once,-,14,TRBV7-9,TRBJ2-1,TGTGCCAGCAGCTTACCCTCTAGGGGTAATGAGCAGTTCTTC,CASSLPSRGNEQFF
-,-,15,TRBV23-1,TRBJ1-2,TGCGCCAGCAGTCAATCGGAGGGGGACTCTGATGGCTACACCTTC,CASSQSEGDSDGYTF
-,-,16,TRBV15,TRBJ2-5,TGTGCCACCAGCAGAGAGGTCTCGTCGGTCCAAGAGACCCAGTACTTC,CATSREVSSVQETQYF
-,-,15,TRBV30,TRBJ2-6,TGTGCCTGGAGTGTAAAGGCGGCTGGGGCCAACGTCCTGACTTTC,CAWSVKAAGANVLTF
-,-,12,TRBV30,TRBJ1-1,TGTGCCTGGAGGAGGGATCGCACTGAAGCTTTCTTT,CAWRRDRTEAFF
-,TRBD1,12,TRBV29-1,TRBJ2-7,TGCAGCGTTGGCGGGACAGGGTACGAGCAGTACTTC,CSVGGTGYEQYF
few,-,11,TRBV29-1,TRBJ2-5,TGCAGCGTTGAAGGGCAAGAGACCCAGTACTTC,CSVEGQETQYF
-,-,16,TRBV7-2,TRBJ2-3,TGTGCCAGCAGCTTAGTGTCGGGGGCCAGCACAGATACGCAGTATTTT,CASSLVSGASTDTQYF
-,-,12,TRBV19,TRBJ2-5,TGTGCCAGTAGTAAGAATGGAGAGACCCAGTACTTC,CASSKNGETQYF
-,TRBD1,15,TRBV7-8,TRBJ2-3,TGTGCCAGCAGCTGGGGGACAGGGAACACAGATACGCAGTATTTT,CASSWGTGNTDTQYF
-,TRBD1,15,TRBV7-2,TRBJ2-7,TGTGCCAGCAGCGGGCCGGGACAGACGCACCACGAGCAGTACTTC,CASSGPGQTHHEQYF
-,-,13,TRBV11-2,TRBJ1-2,TGTGCCAGCAGCTTTGGAGGGTACTATGGCTACACCTTC,CASSFGGYYGYTF
-,TRBD1,15,TRBV4-1,TRBJ1-3,TGCGCCAGCAGCCAAGAGGACAGGGCTGGAAACACCATATATTTT,CASSQEDRAGNTIYF
-,TRBD1,13,TRBV15,TRBJ1-1,TGTGCCACCAGCAGATTACAGGGGACTGAAGCTTTCTTT,CATSRLQGTEAFF
few,-,14,TRBV27,TRBJ2-1,TGTGCCAGCAGTCGGGGAAGCTCCTACAATGAGCAGTTCTTC,CASSRGSSYNEQFF
-,TRBD1,15,TRBV12-5,TRBJ1-1,TGTGCTAGTGGTTTGAGGACAGGGTCAGGTACTGAAGCTTTCTTT,CASGLRTGSGTEAFF
once,-,14,TRBV28,TRBJ2-3,TGTGCCAGCACCCTACTAGTTTCGGCAGATACGCAGTATTTT,CASTLLVSADTQYF
-,TRBD1,15,TRBV7-2,TRBJ2-7,TGTGCCAGCAGCTTAGGACAGGGAAGGGTGTACGAGCAGTACTTC,CASSLGQGRVYEQYF
-,TRBD1,16,TRBV4-3,TRBJ1-4,TGCGCCAGCAGCCAAGACGGGACAGGGGATTGGGAAAAACTGTTTTTT,CASSQDGTGDWEKLFF
-,TRBD1,15,TRBV4-3,TRBJ1-2,TGCGCCAGCAGCCAGACCGCTCAGGGGGCGGATGGCTACACCTTC,CASSQTAQGADGYTF
few,-,13,TRBV30,TRBJ1-1,TGTGCCTGGAGTTACGGGCTGAACACTGAAGCTTTCTTT,CAWSYGLNTEAFF
once,-,15,TRBV15,TRBJ2-7,TGTGCCACCAGCAGAGATTTAGTCAGCTCCTACGAGCAGTACTTC,CATSRDLVSSYEQYF
-,TRBD2,14,TRBV29-1,TRBJ2-1,TGCAGCGTCGCCGGGACTAGCGGCTACAATGAGCAGTTCTTC,CSVAGTSGYNEQFF
-,-,16,TRBV9,TRBJ2-5,TGTGCCAGCAGCGTAGGGGTCCGGGGAACACAAGAGACCCAGTACTTC,CASSVGVRGTQETQYF
once,-,12,TRBV2,TRBJ1-2,TGTGCCAGCAGTGAAGCGGGCCGTCCGTACACCTTC,CASSEAGRPYTF
once,-,14,TRBV7-8,TRBJ1-3,TGTGCCAGCAGCCCCCCTGGTACTGGAAACACCATATATTTT,CASSPPGTGNTIYF
-,-,12,TRBV29-1,TRBJ1-5,TGCAGCGTTGAGGGGGAGGGCCAGCCCCAGCATTTT,CSVEGEGQPQHF
-,-,13,TRBV2,TRBJ2-2,TGTGCCAGCAGTGAACCGAACACCGGGGAGCTGTTTTTT,CASSEPNTGELFF
-,-,10,TRBV29-1,TRBJ1-1,TGCAGCGTTGATAGCACTGAAGCTTTCTTT,CSVDSTEAFF
-,-,15,TRBV7-9,TRBJ2-3,TGTGCCAGCAGCTTCCAAGGACTGAGCACAGATACGCAGTATTTT,CASSFQGLSTDTQYF
-,-,15,TRBV4-3,TRBJ2-2,TGCGCCAGCAGCCAAGATGCAGGGACGGCCGGGGAGCTGTTTTTT,CASSQDAGTAGELFF
-,-,12,TRBV29-1,TRBJ2-1,TGCAGCGTTACCGGGGAGGTAAATGAGCAGTTCTTC,CSVTGEVNEQFF
-,-,13,TRBV29-1,TRBJ1-1,TGCAGCGTCCTACAGATCCTGAACACTGAAGCTTTCTTT,CSVLQILNTEAFF
-,-,13,TRBV30,TRBJ1-6,TGTGCCTGGACTATCACAGGTGATTCACCCCTCCACTTT,CAWTITGDSPLHF
-,-,16,TRBV7-9,TRBJ1-1,TGTGCCAGCACGGACACGTTCGAAGCGATGAACACTGAAGCTTTCTTT,CASTDTFEAMNTEAFF
-,TRBD1,14,TRBV5-1,TRBJ1-4,TGCGCCAGCAGCAACAGGGGGCAGAATGAAAAACTGTTTTTT,CASSNRGQNEKLFF
-,TRBD1,18,TRBV4-3,TRBJ2-6,TGCGCCAGCAGCCAAGATCGGGACAGGTTCACGGGGGCCAACGTCCTGACTTTC,CASSQDRDRFTGANVLTF
-,TRBD1,16,TRBV9,TRBJ1-2,TGTGCCAGCAGCGAGGGGCCGGGACAGGGAAACTATGGCTACACCTTC,CASSEGPGQGNYGYTF
-,-,14,TRBV7-9,TRBJ1-4,TGTGCCAGCAGCTTATCTACATCCGGGGGAAAACTGTTTTTT,CASSLSTSGGKLFF
few,TRBD1,10,TRBV29-1,TRBJ1-1,TGCAGCGCCAGGGACAGTGAAGCTTTCTTT,CSARDSEAFF
few,-,14,TRBV7-9,TRBJ2-7,TGTGCCAGCAGCTTACAGGGGAGCTCCTACGAGCAGTACTTC,CASSLQGSSYEQYF
-,-,13,TRBV29-1,TRBJ2-3,TGCAGCGTTGGTTCCGGGGGAGGAGATACGCAGTATTTT,CSVGSGGGDTQYF
few,-,14,TRBV28,TRBJ2-3,TGTGCCAGCAGTTATACGGGGAACACAGATACGCAGTATTTT,CASSYTGNTDTQYF
few,-,13,TRBV29-1,TRBJ2-7,TGCAGCGTTGTCAACACGGGAAGTTACGAGCAGTACTTC,CSVVNTGSYEQYF
-,TRBD1,14,TRBV12-5,TRBJ2-5,TGTGCTAGTGGTTTGGGACAGGGTAGGGAGACCCAGTACTTC,CASGLGQGRETQYF
-,-,15,TRBV6-5,TRBJ1-6,TGTGCCAGCAGTTACTCGAGCGGTGGCCAGTCACCCCTCCACTTT,CASSYSSGGQSPLHF
-,-,13,TRBV28,TRBJ2-5,TGTGCCAGCAGCCCGGGGAGAGAAGAGACCCAGTACTTC,CASSPGREETQYF